This TCR beta chain came from a study of OX40 agonist ivuxolimab in advanced cancers. Study background: Three patients got partial responses; one had hepatocellular carcinoma and two had cutaneous melanoma.

Profiled with immunoSEQ multiplex PCR; TCRdb holds only in-frame clones, not every one. The sample consists of around 63,000 clones, almost 85% of them appearing once. This CDR3 has 19 amino acids. J lost 0 bases, V lost 0 bases, and 10 bases had no gene match. The germline V gene has CDR1 SGHVS and CDR2 FQNEAQ. Sequencing was performed on CD4+ or CD8+ T cells sorted from blood, taken in a trial of the OX40 agonist ivuxolimab. The gene calls are TRBV7-8 and TRBJ1-4, with 7 positions matching TRBD1. This receptor was obtained from an adult with an advanced solid tumor such as melanoma, head and neck, liver or kidney cancer. CDR3 nucleotides: TGTGCCAGCAGCTTAGCGGATGTCAGGGGGTGGGCAACTAATGAAAAACTGTTTTTT. It encodes CASSLADVRGWATNEKLFF.